A selection of T cell receptor beta chains follows, all from one sample in a study of PD-L1 blockade in urothelial cancer. This table comes from immunoSEQ multiplex PCR, and its TCRdb copy is limited to in-frame clones, with some not included. Of under 55,000 clones listed, 82% were seen once; the top ten hold roughly 13%. Specimen: PBMCs, collected around atezolizumab (anti-PD-L1) treatment. These receptors were taken from a man between 60 and 70 years old with urothelial cancer. The CDR3 runs from the conserved cysteine through the conserved F or W. The order of the fields is clone size, J gene, D gene, V gene, CDR3 DNA, CDR3 protein. The D gene is left open where the match is weak. Size tells how often a clone was seen (once, few, many) or the class of an expanded clone, and some rows leave it out.

>NA|TRBJ2-7|TRBD2|TRBV10-2
TGCGCCAGCAGCCGGAGCGGGAGGGTGGTCGGCTACGAGCAGTACTTC
CASSRSGRVVGYEQYF
>NA|TRBJ2-7|NA|TRBV20-1
TGCAGCGCGGGACAGATCTACGAGCAGTACTTC
CSAGQIYEQYF
>NA|TRBJ2-7|NA|TRBV19
TGTGCCAGTAGTGTAGGCGGAGGGTTCGAGCAGTACTTC
CASSVGGGFEQYF
>NA|TRBJ2-5|TRBD2|TRBV27
TGTGCCAGCAGTTTATTGGGGACTAGTGGAGAGACCCAGTACTTC
CASSLLGTSGETQYF
>NA|TRBJ2-1|TRBD2|TRBV5-6
TGTGCCAGCAGCTTCCGTTTTCTAGCGGGGGACAATGAGCAGTTCTTC
CASSFRFLAGDNEQFF
>NA|TRBJ2-2|NA|TRBV5-1
TGCGCCAGCAGCTCCCTGGGAGATCACACCGGGGAGCTGTTTTTT
CASSSLGDHTGELFF
>once|TRBJ2-2|TRBD1|TRBV5-1
TGCGCCAGCAGCTGGGGACAGGGTGACACCGGGGAGCTGTTTTTT
CASSWGQGDTGELFF
>NA|TRBJ1-1|TRBD1|TRBV27
TGTGCCAGCAGTTTAGATAGGAGCAGCGGACAGGGAAGGACTGAAGCTTTCTTT
CASSLDRSSGQGRTEAFF
>few|TRBJ2-2|NA|TRBV5-1
TGCGCCAGCAGCTTAGACAGGTCTTACACCGGGGAGCTGTTTTTT
CASSLDRSYTGELFF
>NA|TRBJ2-7|TRBD1|TRBV2
TGTGCCAGCAAGGAACAGGGGCCAACCTACGAGCAGTACTTC
CASKEQGPTYEQYF
>NA|TRBJ1-4|TRBD1|TRBV19
TGTGCCAGTAGTATCCAACAGGGGGCGACTAATGAAAAACTGTTTTTT
CASSIQQGATNEKLFF
>NA|TRBJ1-2|TRBD1|TRBV2
TGTGCCAGCAGGTCAGGGGGCAGCTATGGCTACACCTTC
CASRSGGSYGYTF
>NA|TRBJ1-2|TRBD1|TRBV28
TGTGCCAGCAGTAAACAGGGGGGGAACTATGGCTACACCTTC
CASSKQGGNYGYTF
>NA|TRBJ1-2|NA|TRBV19
TGTGCCAGTAGTATGGGTGTCGGCGGGAACTATGGCTACACCTTC
CASSMGVGGNYGYTF
>NA|TRBJ2-3|NA|TRBV5-4
TGTGCCAGCAGCTTGGGTGGTAGCCCAGATACGCAGTATTTT
CASSLGGSPDTQYF
>NA|TRBJ2-7|TRBD2|TRBV5-6
TGTGCCAGCAGCTTTCTGAGCGGGAGTCGCTACGAGCAGTACTTC
CASSFLSGSRYEQYF
>NA|TRBJ2-3|NA|TRBV18
TGTGCCAGCTCGGGAAGGGCTAGCGGCACAGATACGCAGTATTTT
CASSGRASGTDTQYF
>NA|TRBJ2-5|NA|TRBV15
TGTGCCACCAGCAGAGAGATACGGGACAAGGTGGAGGAGACCCAGTACTTC
CATSREIRDKVEETQYF
>NA|TRBJ2-7|NA|TRBV18
TGTGCCAGCTCACCACCGGGGGGGCAGGACGAGCAGTACTTC
CASSPPGGQDEQYF